The next 5 T cell receptor beta chains were all read from a single sample in a study of cytomegalovirus exposure and HLA in healthy donors. PCR was performed using 60 Vbeta and 13 Jbeta primers. Some clones are missing from TCRdb's copy, which holds only in-frame ones; the method was immunoSEQ multiplex PCR. The profile shows around 170,000 clones, around 80% of them singletons. Specimen: PBMCs. The source of these receptors is a man in his forties in good health and CMV-seronegative.

The chain joins TRBV5-1 to TRBJ2-6; a possible D gene is TRBD1 (6 bases). The CDR3 totals 18 residues. Per germline, CDR1 SGHRS and CDR2 YFSETQ. Trimming shortened V by 2 bases and J by 0 bases, and 15 bases separated the two germline ends. DNA for the CDR3: TGCGCCAGCAGCTTAACAGGGAAGTCTCTCTCTGGGGCCAACGTCCTGACTTTC. This encodes CASSLTGKSLSGANVLTF. The whole variable domain, remainder taken from reference TRBV5-1 and TRBJ2-6, is KAGVTQTPRYLIKTRGQQVTLSCSPISGHRSVSWYQQTPGQGLQFLFEYFSETQRNKGNFPGRFSGRQFSNSRSEMNVSTLELGDSALYLCASSLTGKSLSGANVLTFGAGSRLTVL.

Concerning this clone: The sample has other DNA sequences that encode this CDR3 too. The gene calls are TRBV9 and TRBJ1-2; D is undetermined. Germline CDR1 and CDR2: SGDLS and YYNGEE. The CDR3 is 13 amino acids. Trimming cost V 0 bases and J 2 bases, with 5 bases left between them. CDR3 protein: CASSVVQNYGYTF. CDR3 sequence (DNA): TGTGCCAGCAGCGTAGTACAGAACTATGGCTACACCTTC.

This clone was found a few times. The gene calls are TRBV9 and TRBJ2-7, with a weak D call TRBD1 (6 bases). Trimming pared 3 bases from V and 1 base from J, leaving 11 bases between. This CDR3 region has 14 residues. Germline CDR1 SGDLS, CDR2 YYNGEE. CDR3 sequence reads: CASSAGTSSYEQYF. The CDR3 DNA follows: TGTGCCAGCAGCGCTGGGACATCGTCCTACGAGCAGTACTTC.

Turning to this clone: An end of the junction does not agree with germline; a read error may underlie this. This chain joins TRBV4-1 and TRBJ2-7, with 12 nucleotides matching TRBD1. Looked up from germline, CDR1 is MGHRA and CDR2 is YSYEKL. This CDR3 contains 16 residues. For the CDR3, the DNA is TGCGCCGGCAGCCAAGATAGGGACAGGGGGCCGAACGAGCAGTACTTC. As protein: CAGSQDRDRGPNEQYF.

The rearrangement joins TRBV11-2 to TRBJ1-5; 7 nucleotides align to TRBD1. Germline CDR1 reads SGHAT; CDR2 reads FQNNGV. This CDR3 is built from 15 residues. The V segment lost 0 bases and the J segment 4 bases; nucleotides outside the gene matches: 3. CDR3: CASSLEGQWNQPQHF. In nucleotides, the CDR3 is TGTGCCAGCAGCTTAGAGGGACAGTGGAATCAGCCCCAGCATTTT.